The clone carrying this TCR beta chain turned up a few times. The V and J ends lost 4 bases and 5 bases, in that order; junction bases with no gene match: 12. Looked up from germline, CDR1 is LGHDT and CDR2 is YNNKEL (reference sequence). The CDR3 contains 16 residues. The record originates from a study of blood T cells in healthy people across ages. A second PCR, run for about 7 to 11 cycles, used a sample-barcoded 5' primer plus a J-beta primer mix. TCRdb recomputed calls from the 5' RACE reads with MiXCR, one row per CDR3 protein. The table has hundreds of thousands of distinct CDR3 sequences, about 30% seen once.

The clonotype was recovered from a woman of 80 years or more in good health. The V gene is TRBV3-1, the J gene TRBJ1-1; 8 nucleotides line up with TRBD1. What was sequenced was blood. CDR3 DNA: TGTGCCAGCAGCCCGAACACCGACAGGGGTTGGACTGAAGCTTTCTTT. It is translated as CASSPNTDRGWTEAFF.